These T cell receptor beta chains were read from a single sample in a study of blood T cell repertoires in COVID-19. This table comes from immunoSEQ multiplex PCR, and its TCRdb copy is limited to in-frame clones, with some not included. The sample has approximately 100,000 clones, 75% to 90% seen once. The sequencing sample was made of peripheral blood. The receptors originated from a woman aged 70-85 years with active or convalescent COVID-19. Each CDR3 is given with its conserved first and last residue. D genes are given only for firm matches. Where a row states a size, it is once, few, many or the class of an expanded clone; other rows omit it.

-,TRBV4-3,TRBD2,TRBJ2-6,CASSRILASGANVLTF,TGCGCCAGCAGCCGGATACTAGCGTCTGGGGCCAACGTCCTGACTTTC
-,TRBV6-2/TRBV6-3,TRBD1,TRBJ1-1,CASSSTGTEAFF,TGTGCCAGCAGTTCGACAGGGACTGAAGCTTTCTTT
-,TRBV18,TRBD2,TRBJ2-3,CASSPRLAGAADTQYF,TGTGCCAGCTCACCTAGGCTAGCGGGAGCGGCAGATACGCAGTATTTT
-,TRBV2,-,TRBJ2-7,CASSVNQRSSYEQYF,TGTGCCAGCAGTGTCAATCAGCGGAGCTCCTACGAGCAGTACTTC
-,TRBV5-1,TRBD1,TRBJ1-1,CASLPTGPIVAFF,TGCGCCAGCCTGCCGACAGGGCCCATCGTAGCTTTCTTT
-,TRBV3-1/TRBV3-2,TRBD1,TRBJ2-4,CASSQDQGAVAKNIQYF,TGTGCCAGCAGCCAAGATCAGGGGGCGGTAGCCAAAAACATTCAGTACTTC
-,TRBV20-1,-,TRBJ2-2,CSASPPTGELFF,TGCAGTGCTAGTCCTCCGACCGGGGAGCTGTTTTTT
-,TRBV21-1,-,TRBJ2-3,CASSKAWSGDPSSTDTQYF,TGTGCCAGCAGCAAAGCGTGGTCAGGGGATCCCTCTAGCACAGATACGCAGTATTTT
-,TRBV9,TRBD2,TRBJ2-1,CASSVGTSGKDEQFF,TGTGCCAGCAGCGTAGGGACTAGCGGGAAAGATGAGCAGTTCTTC
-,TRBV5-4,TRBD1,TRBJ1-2,CASSPGQGARGYTF,TGTGCCAGCAGCCCGGGACAGGGGGCGCGTGGCTACACCTTC
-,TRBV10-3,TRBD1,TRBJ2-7,CAISESLTGDEQYF,TGTGCCATCAGTGAGTCGTTGACAGGGGACGAGCAGTACTTC
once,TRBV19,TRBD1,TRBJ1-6,CATKGQHNSPLHF,TGTGCCACGAAGGGACAGCATAATTCACCCCTCCACTTT
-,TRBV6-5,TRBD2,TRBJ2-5,CASSYSLAGVGETQYF,TGTGCCAGCAGTTACTCGCTAGCGGGGGTGGGGGAGACCCAGTACTTC
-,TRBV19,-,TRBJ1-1,CASSATPGTGGTEAFF,TGTGCCAGTAGCGCGACTCCAGGGACGGGAGGGACTGAAGCTTTCTTT
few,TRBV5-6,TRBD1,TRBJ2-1,CASCQDRSSYNEQFF,TGTGCCAGCTGCCAGGACAGGAGCTCCTACAATGAGCAGTTCTTC
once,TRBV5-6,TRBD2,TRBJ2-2,CASSLGTREMTGELFF,TGTGCCAGCAGCTTGGGTACGCGGGAGATGACCGGGGAGCTGTTTTTT
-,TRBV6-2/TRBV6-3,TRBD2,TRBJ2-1,CASSQRLGGRAYNEQFF,TGTGCCAGCAGCCAAAGGTTAGGCGGGAGGGCCTACAATGAGCAGTTCTTC
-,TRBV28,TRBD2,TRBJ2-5,CASTPSAGGYRETQYF,TGTGCCAGCACCCCAAGCGCGGGGGGGTACAGAGAGACCCAGTACTTC
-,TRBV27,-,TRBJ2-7,CASSPRAGYEQYF,TGTGCCAGCAGTCCAAGGGCAGGGTACGAGCAGTACTTC
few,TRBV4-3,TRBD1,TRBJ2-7,CASSQDLTGRQYF,TGCGCCAGCAGCCAAGATCTGACAGGGAGGCAGTACTTC
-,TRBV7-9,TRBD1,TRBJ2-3,CASQRKQGATDTQYF,TGTGCCAGCCAAAGAAAGCAGGGGGCAACAGATACGCAGTATTTT
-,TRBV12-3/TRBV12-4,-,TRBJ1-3,CASSFQGGNTIYF,TGTGCCAGCAGTTTTCAGGGAGGAAACACCATATATTTT
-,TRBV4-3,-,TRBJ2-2,CASSRGPRVDTGELFF,TGCGCCAGCTCCAGGGGCCCCCGAGTCGACACCGGGGAGCTGTTTTTT
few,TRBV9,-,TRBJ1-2,CASSVDLVGGYTF,TGTGCCAGCAGCGTAGACTTGGTTGGTGGCTACACCTTC
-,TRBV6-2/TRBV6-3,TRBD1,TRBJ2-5,CASSRGQAIQETQYF,TGTGCCAGCAGTAGGGGACAGGCGATTCAAGAGACCCAGTACTTC
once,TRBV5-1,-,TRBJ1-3,CASSLTNSGNTIYF,TGCGCCAGCAGCCTGACAAACTCTGGAAACACCATATATTTT
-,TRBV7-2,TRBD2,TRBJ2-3,CASSLEAGGEQYF,TGTGCCAGCAGCTTAGAAGCGGGAGGCGAGCAGTATTTT
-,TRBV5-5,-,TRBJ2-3,CASNREGADTQYF,TGTGCCAGCAACAGGGAGGGGGCAGATACGCAGTATTTT
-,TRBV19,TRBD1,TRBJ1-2,CASSGQDYGYTF,TGTGCCAGTAGCGGACAGGACTATGGCTACACCTTC
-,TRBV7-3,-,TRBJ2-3,CASSRYSSTDTQYF,TGTGCCAGCAGCCGATACTCTAGCACAGATACGCAGTATTTT
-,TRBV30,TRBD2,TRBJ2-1,CAWSSLSGSSYNEQFF,TGTGCCTGGAGTTCCCTTAGCGGGTCCTCCTACAATGAGCAGTTCTTC
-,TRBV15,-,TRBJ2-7,CATSEGGKGSYEQYF,TGTGCCACCAGCGAAGGGGGAAAGGGATCCTACGAGCAGTACTTC